The clone carrying this TCR beta chain has only a few counts. Its antigen is as yet unknown. Each diagnosis drew on symptoms, thyroxine, TRAb, thyroid ultrasound and orbital computed tomography findings. Per germline, CDR1 SNHLY and CDR2 FYNNEI. The CDR3 length is 16 residues. The sample belongs to a study of T cells in Graves' hyperthyroidism and ophthalmopathy. The study's findings and limits: The authors' 13 V-J model separated ophthalmopathy from stable hyperthyroidism. Most expanded thyroid clonotypes above 0.001 recurred in blood.

TCR beta CDR3 regions were amplified from RNA transcripts. Using the HTBI primer set, a first-round RT-PCR was run on the TCR CDR3. TCRdb re-analysed the multiplex PCR reads in MiXCR, keeping a single row per CDR3 protein. The sample includes fewer than 750,000 distinct CDR3 sequences, around 46% of them seen just once. Source material: peripheral blood or thyroid tissue (not recorded which). This sequence joins TRBV2 and TRBJ2-5; 14 bases line up with TRBD2. Judging by the DNA end, TRBJ2-1 fits better; the J call may be wrong. This clonotype was sampled from a woman aged 18-35 years with Graves' hyperthyroidism. The CDR3 region has the DNA TGTGCCAGCACCATTCCGGGACTAGCGGGAGAGGGTGAGCAGTTCTTC. Amino acid sequence: CASTIPGLAGEGEQFF.